A few counts support the clone carrying this TCR beta chain. TCRdb keeps only in-frame clones here, not all; method: immunoSEQ multiplex PCR. This sample has about 68,000 clones, with 90% found just once. The sample originates from a study of T cell changes during pregnancy in multiple sclerosis. V was trimmed by 6 bases and J by 0 bases, leaving 9 bases between them. Germline CDR1 and CDR2: SNHLY and FYNNEI. This CDR3 is built from 14 residues. The TCR was taken from a female donor with multiple sclerosis, enrolled in a pregnancy study. Sequencing was performed on peripheral blood, taken in the third trimester of pregnancy. V usage is TRBV2 and J usage is TRBJ1-5; D is unresolved. The CDR3 sequence is CASRQVVSNQPQHF. The DNA of the CDR3 is TGTGCCAGCAGGCAGGTAGTTAGCAATCAGCCCCAGCATTTT.